The 31 T cell receptor beta chains reported below all come from one sample, sequenced in a study of blood T cell repertoires in COVID-19. Data came from immunoSEQ multiplex PCR; TCRdb stores just in-frame clones and leaves some out. This sample has about 210,000 clones; roughly 82% occur once, and the top ten carry approximately 8.1%. Sequencing input: peripheral blood. These TCRs come from a woman between 55 and 75 years old with COVID-19, enrolled during active disease.

The V and J genes are TRBV10-3 and TRBJ1-1, with unresolved D. Germline V gene sequence: CDR1 ENHRY, CDR2 SYGVKD. V was trimmed by 10 bases and J by 3 bases, leaving 12 bases between them. The CDR3 contains 12 residues. The CDR3 spells CASGSRDTEAFF. Here the CDR3 DNA reads TGTGCCAGCGGATCGAGGGACACTGAAGCTTTCTTT.

V gene TRBV20-1 combines with J gene TRBJ2-3; maybe TRBD2 (6 bases). CDR1 and CDR2 from the germline V gene are DFQATT and SNEGSKA (reference sequence). CDR3 length: 17 amino acids. V dropped 3 bases and J dropped 5 bases, with 24 bases sitting between them. CDR3 DNA: TGCAGTGCTAGTTTAGGCGGGCGGGGATTAAACATAGATACGCAGTATTTT. Its protein is CSASLGGRGLNIDTQYF.

The rearrangement joins TRBV15 to TRBJ2-7, with D possibly matching TRBD1 (5 bases). CDR3 size: 16 residues. Germline V CDR1 and CDR2: LNHNV, YYDKDF (reference sequence). The V and J ends lost 1 base and 4 bases respectively, with 17 bases between them. The CDR3 nucleotides are TGTGCCACCAGCAGAGGATTTGAGGCAACAGGATACGAGCAGTACTTC. As protein: CATSRGFEATGYEQYF.

V is TRBV7-6 and J is TRBJ1-1; 7 bases fit TRBD1. V shed 5 bases, J shed 4 bases, and the junction held 10 bases outside the gene matches. The CDR3 runs 15 residues. Per the germline V gene, CDR1 is SGHVS and CDR2 is FNYEAQ. The CDR3 DNA follows: TGTGCCAGCAGCCCGACGACAGGGCGAGTCACTGAAGCTTTCTTT. Translating gives CASSPTTGRVTEAFF.

The rearrangement joins TRBV10-2 to TRBJ2-3; tentative D call: TRBD2 (5 bases). V was pared by 6 bases and J by 1 base, with 11 bases between. The CDR3 totals 14 residues. Germline-derived CDR1 and CDR2 are WSHSY and SAAADI. CDR3 DNA: TGCGCCAGCAGCTTTGTCGGGGGCACAGATACGCAGTATTTT. The encoded protein is CASSFVGGTDTQYF.

The chain recombines TRBV28 with TRBJ1-6; D possibly corresponds to TRBD1 (5 bases). CDR3 length: 15 amino acids. Trimming pared 3 bases from V and 5 bases from J, leaving 11 bases between. CDR1 MDHEN and CDR2 SYDVKM come from the germline V gene. DNA of the CDR3: TGTGCCAGCAGTTTTGCGGGGGGTGATAATTCACCCCTCCACTTT. It specifies CASSFAGGDNSPLHF.

Comments on this clone: At one boundary the junction diverges from the germline segment, which might be a read error. For the CDR3, the DNA is TGTGCCAGCAGCTTAAATCTGGGACATCGCGTCTTC. Amino acids: CASSLNLGHRVF. The chain uses TRBV7-3 and TRBJ1-2; D perhaps matches TRBD1 (6 bases). CDR1 SGHTA and CDR2 FQGTGA come from the germline V gene. The CDR3 consists of 12 residues. Full variable domain (outside the CDR3, taken from reference TRBV7-3 and TRBJ1-2): GAGVSQTPSNKVTEKGKYVELRCDPISGHTALYWYRQSLGQGPEFLIYFQGTGAADDSGLPNDRFFAVRPEGSVSTLKIQRTERGDSAVYLCASSLNLGHRVFGSGTRLTVV.

The chain combines TRBV7-8 with TRBJ1-4; weak D call: TRBD1 (6 bases). Per the germline V gene, CDR1 is SGHVS and CDR2 is FQNEAQ. CDR3 length equals 15 residues. The germline V and J ends were trimmed by 5 bases and 10 bases, with 20 bases remaining between them. CDR3 sequence reads: CASSTSGATVGKLFF. The CDR3, as DNA: TGTGCCAGCAGCACCTCAGGGGCAACGGTTGGAAAACTGTTTTTT.

This rearrangement joins TRBV19 to TRBJ2-2; D perhaps matches TRBD2 (5 bases). Germline loops: CDR1 LNHDA, CDR2 SQIVND (reference sequence). Trimming removed 0 bases at V and 4 bases at J, with 18 bases between. The CDR3 sequence is 18 residues long. CDR3 sequence: CASSIDVGPTAGTGELFF. Written as DNA, the CDR3 is TGTGCCAGTAGTATAGACGTCGGGCCAACCGCGGGCACCGGGGAGCTGTTTTTT.

DNA for the CDR3: TGCGCCAGCAGCCTGAGGTGGCCTGAAGCTTTCTTT. Its protein is CASSLRWPEAFF. The gene calls are TRBV5-1 and TRBJ1-1; D remains ambiguous. The CDR3 extends over 12 amino acids. The germline V gene has CDR1 SGHRS and CDR2 YFSETQ. Trimming stripped 4 bases from V and 6 bases from J, with 10 bases between.

J is TRBJ1-5 and V is TRBV28; the match to TRBD1 covers 7 bases. Trimming removed 6 bases from V and 2 bases from J; junction bases left unmatched: 10. The CDR3 is 16 amino acids. CDR1 is MDHEN and CDR2 is SYDVKM in the germline V gene. The CDR3 spells CASRPRQGVGNQPQHF. CDR3 DNA sequence: TGTGCCAGCAGGCCCCGACAGGGTGTTGGCAATCAGCCCCAGCATTTT.

The CDR3 here is CASSLAGEGEQYV. CDR3 in DNA: TGTGCCAGCAGCTTGGCAGGGGAAGGCGAGCAGTACGTC. The V gene is TRBV5-5, the J gene TRBJ2-7, with a tentative D call TRBD1 (6 bases). CDR3 length: 13 amino acids. V lost 0 bases to trimming and J lost 6 bases, with 10 bases between them. Per the germline V gene, CDR1 is SGHKS and CDR2 is YYEKEE (reference sequence).

The chain links TRBV27 to TRBJ2-2; weak D call: TRBD2 (6 bases). The CDR3 length is 13 residues. Trimming left V 11 bases short and J 0 bases short, with 10 bases between. The germline gives CDR1 MNHEY, CDR2 SMNVEV (reference sequence). The CDR3 DNA sequence: TGTGCCGCGCGGGGTTCGAACACCGGGGAGCTGTTTTTT. Translated: CAARGSNTGELFF.

The chain carries TRBV2 and TRBJ2-5; a weak D match, TRBD2 (6 bases). CDR3 size: 16 residues. CDR1 and CDR2 from the germline V gene are SNHLY and FYNNEI. Trimming removed 8 bases at V and 5 bases at J, with 24 bases between. As DNA, the CDR3 is TGTGCCAGCTACCCGCAATCTGGGAGGATAGCGGAGACCCAGTACTTC. Amino acids: CASYPQSGRIAETQYF.

V and J are TRBV28 and TRBJ2-5; tentatively, D is TRBD2 (5 bases). The CDR3 loop spans 14 amino acids. Germline V gives CDR1 MDHEN, CDR2 SYDVKM. V shed 4 bases and J shed 2 bases, with 11 bases lying between them. The CDR3 is CASSYRGMQETQYF. CDR3 nucleotide sequence: TGTGCCAGCAGTTATCGGGGTATGCAAGAGACCCAGTACTTC.

The J gene is TRBJ2-3, the V gene TRBV11-2; D might be TRBD2 (6 bases). The CDR3 spans 16 residues. CDR1 SGHAT and CDR2 FQNNGV come from the germline V gene. Trimming cost V 1 base and J 0 bases, with 11 bases left between them. The CDR3 nucleotides are TGTGCCAGCAGCTTAGTAGCGGATACTAGCACAGATACGCAGTATTTT. This gives the protein CASSLVADTSTDTQYF.

The chain links TRBV7-9 to TRBJ1-4, with 12 bases fitting TRBD1. This CDR3 is 15 amino acids long. V trimming: 5 bases; J trimming: 8 bases; junction bases outside the gene matches: 6. Germline V CDR1 and CDR2: SEHNR, FQNEAQ (reference sequence). The CDR3 sequence: CASSAGQGAGEKLFF. The CDR3 region has the DNA TGTGCCAGCAGCGCGGGACAGGGGGCAGGGGAAAAACTGTTTTTT.

The chain carries TRBV5-5 and TRBJ1-1; weak D call: TRBD1 (5 bases). The CDR3 extends over 16 amino acids. Trimming pared 0 bases from V and 1 base from J, leaving 13 bases between. Germline-derived CDR1 and CDR2 are SGHKS and YYEKEE (reference sequence). CDR3 DNA: TGTGCCAGCAGCTTGGGTGCGGGACGGCGGAACACTGAAGCTTTCTTT. Its translation: CASSLGAGRRNTEAFF.

This chain links TRBV5-4 with TRBJ2-5, with TRBD1 matching 11 bases. CDR1 SGHNT and CDR2 YYREEE come from the germline V gene (reference sequence). The CDR3 has 17 residues. J lost 4 bases, V lost 4 bases, and 12 bases had no gene match. In nucleotides, the CDR3 is TGTGCCAGCAGCCCAGGACCGGGACAGGGGGTTTCAGAGACCCAGTACTTC. It yields the protein CASSPGPGQGVSETQYF.

The V and J genes are TRBV6-6 and TRBJ2-1; TRBD2 agrees at 10 bases. V shed 7 bases and J 8 bases; nucleotides not matched to a gene: 11. This CDR3 is built from 15 residues. Germline V CDR1 and CDR2: MNHNY, SVGAGI (reference sequence). The CDR3 nucleotides are TGTGCCAGCACCTATAGCGGGGGGCCATACGATGAGCAGTTCTTC. Its protein product is CASTYSGGPYDEQFF.

V is TRBV30 and J is TRBJ1-4; D is uncertain. This CDR3 is 14 amino acids long. Trimming pared 2 bases from V and 4 bases from J, leaving 11 bases between. Germline loops: CDR1 GTSNPN, CDR2 SVGIG (reference sequence). The CDR3 region is CAWSSQRGNEKLFF. The CDR3 bases are TGTGCCTGGAGTTCACAGCGGGGTAATGAAAAACTGTTTTTT.

This chain links TRBV28 with TRBJ1-2; TRBD1 is a possible D gene (6 bases). The V gene lost 6 bases and the J gene lost 0 bases, with 20 bases spanning the gap. This CDR3 is built from 17 residues. Looked up from germline, CDR1 is MDHEN and CDR2 is SYDVKM. The CDR3 nucleotides read TGTGCCAGCAGATCACCGGGACAAAGAAGTACTAACTATGGCTACACCTTC. Its protein product is CASRSPGQRSTNYGYTF.

The rearrangement links TRBV7-3 to TRBJ2-2; TRBD1 matches 7 bases. The CDR3 loop spans 14 amino acids. CDR1 is SGHTA, CDR2 FQGTGA, per germline. J lost 0 bases, V lost 6 bases, and 1 base had no gene match. In DNA form, the CDR3 reads TGTGCCAGCAGGGGGACAGCGAACACCGGGGAGCTGTTTTTT. This sequence encodes CASRGTANTGELFF.

The gene calls are TRBV5-4 and TRBJ1-2; a possible D gene is TRBD1 (5 bases). V lost 4 bases and J 1 base, leaving 14 bases between the germline ends. Germline V lookup: CDR1 SGHNT, CDR2 YYREEE (reference sequence). This CDR3 contains 15 residues. The CDR3 loop reads CASSVGRGLNYGYTF. The CDR3 region has the DNA TGTGCCAGCAGCGTTGGTAGGGGTCTTAACTATGGCTACACCTTC.

This clone was observed a single time. The chain carries TRBV7-2 and TRBJ2-1, with 7 bases matching TRBD1. The junction had 6 bases not matched to a gene; V was cut back by 10 bases and J by 6 bases. The length of the CDR3 is 12 residues. CDR1 SGHTA and CDR2 FQGNSA come from the germline V gene. The CDR3 loop reads CAIGTAFNEQFF. The CDR3 nucleotides read TGTGCCATTGGGACAGCCTTCAATGAGCAGTTCTTC.

V is TRBV3-1 (or the pseudogene TRBV3-2) and J is TRBJ2-2; D gene unclear. The germline CDR1 and CDR2 sequences are LGHDT and YNNKEL (reference sequence). V lost 4 bases and J lost 2, with 8 bases in between. The CDR3 sequence is 14 residues long. The DNA for the CDR3 is TGTGCCAGCAGCCGTCAGGATAACACCGGGGAGCTGTTTTTT. Residues: CASSRQDNTGELFF.

This chain joins TRBV5-4 and TRBJ1-3; D call uncertain. The CDR3 is 14 residues long. Trimming shortened V by 2 bases and J by 4 bases, and 10 bases separated the two germline ends. CDR1 is SGHNT and CDR2 is YYREEE in the germline V gene (reference sequence). The CDR3 sequence: CASSLKAKGNTIYF. The CDR3 DNA is TGTGCCAGCAGCTTAAAAGCCAAAGGAAACACCATATATTTT.

The genes are TRBV11-3 and TRBJ1-1, with D tentatively TRBD1 (6 bases). The germline V gene has CDR1 SGHNT and CDR2 YENEEA. The V gene lost 5 bases and the J gene lost 0 bases, with 13 bases spanning the gap. The CDR3 has 15 residues. CDR3 protein: CASSPSGGLNTEAFF. Written as DNA, the CDR3 is TGTGCCAGCAGCCCCTCGGGGGGCTTGAACACTGAAGCTTTCTTT. The full variable domain, with the rest looked up from reference TRBV11-3 and TRBJ1-1, is EAGVVQSPRYKIIEKKQPVAFWCNPISGHNTLYWYLQNLGQGPELLIRYENEEAVDDSQLPKDRFSAERLKGVDSTLKIQPAELGDSAVYLCASSPSGGLNTEAFFGQGTRLTVV.

V is TRBV27 and J is TRBJ1-2; possibly TRBD1 for D (5 bases). Trimming removed 3 bases from V and 1 base from J, with 21 bases in between. Germline CDR1 MNHEY, CDR2 SMNVEV (reference sequence). CDR3 length equals 18 residues. The CDR3 DNA reads TGTGCCAGCAGTTTGGAATGGAGGGCCGGGGGGGGTAACTATGGCTACACCTTC. Translating gives CASSLEWRAGGGNYGYTF.

The chain uses TRBV24-1 and TRBJ1-2; 8 bases are a match to TRBD1. The V segment lost 3 bases and the J segment 5 bases; nucleotides outside the gene matches: 1. CDR3 size: 13 residues. From germline, CDR1 is KGHDR and CDR2 SFDVKD. CDR3 sequence: CATSDRTGYGYTF. The DNA for the CDR3 is TGTGCCACCAGTGATCGGACAGGGTATGGCTACACCTTC.

This clone has only a few counts. The genes are TRBV18 and TRBJ1-2; the D gene is possibly TRBD1 (6 bases). The CDR3 runs 13 residues. V lost 3 bases and J lost 7, with 12 bases in between. Germline lookup yields CDR1 KGHSH and CDR2 LQKENI. CDR3 in DNA: TGTGCCAGCTCACCCGACAGGAGCGGTGGCTACACCTTC. It yields the protein CASSPDRSGGYTF. The full variable domain, with the rest looked up from reference TRBV18 and TRBJ1-2, is NAGVMQNPRHLVRRRGQEARLRCSPMKGHSHVYWYRQLPEEGLKFMVYLQKENIIDESGMPKERFSAEFPKEGPSILRIQQVVRGDSAAYFCASSPDRSGGYTFGSGTRLTVV.